This TCR beta chain came from a study of cytomegalovirus exposure and HLA in healthy donors. Study conclusions and caveats: Several of the most significant clusters were apparently associated with common viral pathogens in a later analysis. The authors later found HLA-associated TCR beta chains more clonally expanded than equally common others. Later analysis identified a missense DCLRE1C variant that was linked to TCR beta V- and J-gene trimming.

As concerns this clone: Its target is unknown.

The PCR was carried out with 60 Vbeta primers and 13 Jbeta primers. Data came from immunoSEQ multiplex PCR; TCRdb stores just in-frame clones and leaves some out. This table holds approximately 150,000 clones, about four fifths found once. The sequenced sample was PBMCs. The sequence was collected from a woman aged 50 to 60 in good health and CMV-seronegative.

Here the CDR3 reads CASSRPASGLTEQYF. The CDR3 DNA is TGTGCCAGCAGCCGCCCCGCTAGCGGCCTCACCGAGCAGTACTTC. This chain uses TRBV4-2 with TRBJ2-7; the match to TRBD2 covers 7 bases. Trimming at V came to 4 bases and at J to 6 bases, leaving 12 bases not matched to a gene. Germline CDR1 LGHNA, CDR2 YNFKEQ. This CDR3 is built from 15 residues.